This T cell receptor beta chain was captured in a study of technical replicates of blood from a few donors. Some clones are missing from TCRdb's copy, which holds only in-frame ones; the method was immunoSEQ multiplex PCR. The sample comprises under 85,000 clones, 90% to 95% of which are singletons, and about 0.37% rests with the top ten. V shed 2 bases, J shed 4 bases, and the junction held 3 bases outside the gene matches. CDR1 is ENHRY, CDR2 SYGVKD, per germline. This CDR3 contains 14 residues. The J gene is TRBJ1-1, the V gene TRBV10-3; 8 bases map to TRBD1. The receptor comes from a human donor in good health. The source material was T cells isolated from PBMCs. CDR3 region: CAISEGQGLTEAFF. CDR3 in DNA: TGTGCCATCAGTGAGGGACAGGGTCTCACTGAAGCTTTCTTT.